Listed below are T cell receptor beta chains from one sample, sequenced in a study of shared clonotypes between healthy human individuals. Assay: immunoSEQ multiplex PCR; the TCRdb copy retains only in-frame clones and omits some. This table holds approximately 1.1 million clones, about four fifths found once. The source material was memory CD4+ T cells from PBMCs. These TCRs come from a young man in good health. Some clones in this sample may be carry-over from other donors' samples. Each CDR3 is given with its conserved first and last residue.

v_call: TRBV11-1; j_call: TRBJ2-7; cdr3_aa: CASSLTGGYEQYF
v_call: TRBV5-1; j_call: TRBJ1-2; cdr3_aa: CASSSQGYYGYTF
v_call: TRBV4-1; j_call: TRBJ1-3; cdr3_aa: CASSPGTVAPAGNTIYF
v_call: TRBV15; j_call: TRBJ2-3; cdr3_aa: CATSSGVGDTQYF
v_call: TRBV5-1; j_call: TRBJ2-1; cdr3_aa: CASSLVQTEQFF
v_call: TRBV10-3; j_call: TRBJ1-5; cdr3_aa: CAISGGYSNQPQHF
v_call: TRBV9; j_call: TRBJ2-7; cdr3_aa: CASSPLHPAGIYEQYF
v_call: TRBV28; j_call: TRBJ2-3; cdr3_aa: CASSASGESTDTQYF
v_call: TRBV27; j_call: TRBJ1-3; cdr3_aa: CASMRGLNPGNTIYF
v_call: TRBV28; j_call: TRBJ2-6; cdr3_aa: CASSSGDSSGANVLTF
v_call: TRBV19; j_call: TRBJ1-1; cdr3_aa: CATGRGVQNTEAFF
v_call: TRBV7-2; j_call: TRBJ1-6; cdr3_aa: CASSPGRTGPLHF
v_call: TRBV28; j_call: TRBJ2-7; cdr3_aa: CASSLAGYEQYF
v_call: TRBV28; j_call: TRBJ2-7; cdr3_aa: CASTTGGALTEQYF
v_call: TRBV6-5; j_call: TRBJ2-3; cdr3_aa: CASSQTTSGRHTQYF
v_call: TRBV6-5; j_call: TRBJ1-5; cdr3_aa: CASSRTGGDPQHF
v_call: TRBV10-3; j_call: TRBJ1-4; cdr3_aa: CAISKGGAQGNEKLFF
v_call: TRBV5-4; j_call: TRBJ2-3; cdr3_aa: CASSTAGGPGDTQYF
v_call: TRBV5-1; j_call: TRBJ2-4; cdr3_aa: CASSSHGFEGIQYF
v_call: TRBV6-1; j_call: TRBJ1-2; cdr3_aa: CASSPRVDYGYTF
v_call: TRBV7-8; j_call: TRBJ2-1; cdr3_aa: CASSLARLAGIPSSYNEQFF
v_call: TRBV4-1; j_call: TRBJ2-2; cdr3_aa: CASSQEVGTGELFF
v_call: TRBV9; j_call: TRBJ2-7; cdr3_aa: CASSIDPDSYEQYF
v_call: TRBV6-1; j_call: TRBJ2-3; cdr3_aa: CASSGQSGSDTQYF
v_call: TRBV20-1; j_call: TRBJ1-1; cdr3_aa: CSAKDRAEAFF
v_call: TRBV2; j_call: TRBJ1-1; cdr3_aa: CASRAGQDSTEAFF
v_call: TRBV11-3; j_call: TRBJ2-1; cdr3_aa: CASSLGVAGTQYNEQFF
v_call: TRBV10-3; j_call: TRBJ2-2; cdr3_aa: CAISRDFTGELFF
v_call: TRBV5-1; j_call: TRBJ2-1; cdr3_aa: CASSFQANEQFF
v_call: TRBV27; j_call: TRBJ1-4; cdr3_aa: CASSPLGTGGNEKLFF
v_call: TRBV18; j_call: TRBJ2-7; cdr3_aa: CASSPPGTGKGQQYF
v_call: TRBV30; j_call: TRBJ1-1; cdr3_aa: CAWEGDSNTEAFF
v_call: TRBV2; j_call: TRBJ1-5; cdr3_aa: CASSAGQPHQPQHF
v_call: TRBV6-5; j_call: TRBJ2-3; cdr3_aa: CASRSTSGRTDTQYF
v_call: TRBV27; j_call: TRBJ2-1; cdr3_aa: CASSPPGLAGGRRRYNEQFF